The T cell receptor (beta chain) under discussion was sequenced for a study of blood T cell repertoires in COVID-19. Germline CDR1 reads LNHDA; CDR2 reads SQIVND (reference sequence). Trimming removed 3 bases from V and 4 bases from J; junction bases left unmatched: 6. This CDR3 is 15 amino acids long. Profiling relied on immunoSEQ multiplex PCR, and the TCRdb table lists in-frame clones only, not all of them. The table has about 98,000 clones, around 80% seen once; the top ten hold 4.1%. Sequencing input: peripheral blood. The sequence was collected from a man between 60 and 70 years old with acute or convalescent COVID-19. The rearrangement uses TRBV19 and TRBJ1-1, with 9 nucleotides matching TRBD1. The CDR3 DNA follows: TGTGCCAGTAGTATCCGACAGGGGGTGACCACTGAAGCTTTCTTT. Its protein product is CASSIRQGVTTEAFF.